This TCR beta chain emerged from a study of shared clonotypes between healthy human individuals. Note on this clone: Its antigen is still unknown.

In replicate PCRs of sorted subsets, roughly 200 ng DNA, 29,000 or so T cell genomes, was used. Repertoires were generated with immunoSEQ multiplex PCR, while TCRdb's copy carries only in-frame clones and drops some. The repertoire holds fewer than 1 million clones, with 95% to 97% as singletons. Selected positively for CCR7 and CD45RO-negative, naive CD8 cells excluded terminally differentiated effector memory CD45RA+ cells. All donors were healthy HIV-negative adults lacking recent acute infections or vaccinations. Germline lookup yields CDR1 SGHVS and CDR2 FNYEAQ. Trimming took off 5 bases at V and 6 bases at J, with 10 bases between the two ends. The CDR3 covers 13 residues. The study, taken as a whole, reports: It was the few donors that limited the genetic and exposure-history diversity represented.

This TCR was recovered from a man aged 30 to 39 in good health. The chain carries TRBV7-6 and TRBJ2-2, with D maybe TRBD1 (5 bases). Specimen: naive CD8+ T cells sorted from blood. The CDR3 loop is CASSPRAPGELFF. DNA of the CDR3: TGTGCCAGCAGCCCCAGGGCCCCCGGGGAGCTGTTTTTT.